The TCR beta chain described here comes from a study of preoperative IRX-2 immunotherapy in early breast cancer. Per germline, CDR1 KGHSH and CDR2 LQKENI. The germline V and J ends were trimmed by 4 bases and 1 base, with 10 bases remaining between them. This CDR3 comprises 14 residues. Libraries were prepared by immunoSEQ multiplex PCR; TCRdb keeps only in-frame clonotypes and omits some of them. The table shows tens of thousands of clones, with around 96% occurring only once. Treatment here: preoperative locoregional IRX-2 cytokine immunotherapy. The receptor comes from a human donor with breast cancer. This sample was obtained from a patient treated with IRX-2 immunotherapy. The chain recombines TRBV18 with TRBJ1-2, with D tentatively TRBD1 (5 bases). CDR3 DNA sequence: TGTGCCAGCTCACGGGGGATGGATAACTATGGCTACACCTTC. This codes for CASSRGMDNYGYTF.